The clone carrying this TCR beta chain showed up many times. Its antigen is still unknown. The study enrolled patients aged 18 to 65 with newly diagnosed hyperthyroidism of under 2 months' duration. Per germline, CDR1 LGHNA and CDR2 YNFKEQ. This CDR3 comprises 17 residues. V was clipped by 4 bases and J by 4 bases; unmatched bases: 12. Regions amplified from RNA transcripts were the TCR beta CDR3 regions. TCR CDR3 regions were first amplified by RT-PCR with HTBI primers. One entry per CDR3 protein, called by TCRdb with MiXCR from the multiplex PCR reads. The data show around 440,000 distinct CDR3 sequences, more than 15% seen once. The sample originates from a study of T cells in Graves' hyperthyroidism and ophthalmopathy. Study findings and constraints: Among clonotypes expanded in thyroid above 0.001, most were also found in blood. Ophthalmopathy was model-predicted a median around 6.1 months pre-onset.

The chain is built from TRBV4-2 and TRBJ2-5; 10 bases map to TRBD2. The source of this sequence is a woman aged 18 to 35 with Graves' hyperthyroidism. Source material: blood. The CDR3 reads CASSRQSLAGDGETQYF. The CDR3 coding sequence is TGTGCCAGCAGCCGCCAGTCCCTAGCGGGAGATGGAGAGACCCAGTACTTC.